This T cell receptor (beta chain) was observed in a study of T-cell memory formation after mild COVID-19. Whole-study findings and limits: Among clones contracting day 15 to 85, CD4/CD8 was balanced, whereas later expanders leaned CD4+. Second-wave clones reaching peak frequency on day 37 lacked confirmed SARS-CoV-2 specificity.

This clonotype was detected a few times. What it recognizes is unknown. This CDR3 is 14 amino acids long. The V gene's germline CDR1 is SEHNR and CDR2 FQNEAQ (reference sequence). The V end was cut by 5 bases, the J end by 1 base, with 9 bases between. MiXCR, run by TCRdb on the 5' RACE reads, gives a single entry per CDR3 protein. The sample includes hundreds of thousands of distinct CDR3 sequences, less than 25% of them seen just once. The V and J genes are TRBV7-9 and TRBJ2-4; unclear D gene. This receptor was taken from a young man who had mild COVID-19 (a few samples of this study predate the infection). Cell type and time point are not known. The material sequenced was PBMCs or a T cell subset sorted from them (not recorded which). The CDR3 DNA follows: TGTGCCAGCAGCCGAACCGGTGCCAAAAACATTCAGTACTTC. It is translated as CASSRTGAKNIQYF.